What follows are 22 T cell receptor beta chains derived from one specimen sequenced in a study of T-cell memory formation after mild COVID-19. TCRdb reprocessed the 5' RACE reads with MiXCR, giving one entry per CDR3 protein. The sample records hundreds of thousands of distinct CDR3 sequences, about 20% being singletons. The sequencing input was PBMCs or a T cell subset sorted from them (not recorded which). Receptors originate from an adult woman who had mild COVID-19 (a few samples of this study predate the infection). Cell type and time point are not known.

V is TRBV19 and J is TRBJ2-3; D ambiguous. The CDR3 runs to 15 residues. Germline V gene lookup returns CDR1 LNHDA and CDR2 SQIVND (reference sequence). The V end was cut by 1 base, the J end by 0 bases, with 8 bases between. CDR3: CASSIGGSSTDTQYF. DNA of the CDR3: TGTGCCAGTAGTATAGGAGGCTCTAGCACAGATACGCAGTATTTT.

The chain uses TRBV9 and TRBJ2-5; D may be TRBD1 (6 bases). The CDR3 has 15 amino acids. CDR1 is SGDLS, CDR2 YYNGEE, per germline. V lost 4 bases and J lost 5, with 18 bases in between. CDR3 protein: CASSPGVGRIETQYF. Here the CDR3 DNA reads TGTGCCAGCAGCCCAGGGGTTGGCAGGATCGAGACCCAGTACTTC.

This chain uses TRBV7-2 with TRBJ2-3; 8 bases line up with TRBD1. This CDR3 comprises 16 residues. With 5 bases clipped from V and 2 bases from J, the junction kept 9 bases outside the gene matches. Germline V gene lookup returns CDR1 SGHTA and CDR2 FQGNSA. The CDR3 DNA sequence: TGTGCCAGCAGCCAGATCTGGACAGGGCCCACAGATACGCAGTATTTT. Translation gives CASSQIWTGPTDTQYF.

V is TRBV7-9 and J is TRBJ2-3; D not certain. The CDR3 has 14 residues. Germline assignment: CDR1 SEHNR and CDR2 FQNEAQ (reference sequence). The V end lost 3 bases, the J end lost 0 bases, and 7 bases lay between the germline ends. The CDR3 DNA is TGTGCCAGCAGCTTGGCGGACAGCACAGATACGCAGTATTTT. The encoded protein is CASSLADSTDTQYF.

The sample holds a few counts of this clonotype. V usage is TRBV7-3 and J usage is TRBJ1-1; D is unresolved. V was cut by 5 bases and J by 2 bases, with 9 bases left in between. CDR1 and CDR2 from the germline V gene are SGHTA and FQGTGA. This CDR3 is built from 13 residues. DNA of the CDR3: TGTGCCAGCAGCAGCAGCCAAAACACTGAAGCTTTCTTT. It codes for CASSSSQNTEAFF.

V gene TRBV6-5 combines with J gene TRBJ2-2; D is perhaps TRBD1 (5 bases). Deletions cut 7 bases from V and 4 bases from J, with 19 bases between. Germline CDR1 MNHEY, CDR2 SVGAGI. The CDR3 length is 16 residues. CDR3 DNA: TGTGCCAGCACCAAAACAGTCGCAGGGCGCACCGGGGAGCTGTTTTTT. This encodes CASTKTVAGRTGELFF.

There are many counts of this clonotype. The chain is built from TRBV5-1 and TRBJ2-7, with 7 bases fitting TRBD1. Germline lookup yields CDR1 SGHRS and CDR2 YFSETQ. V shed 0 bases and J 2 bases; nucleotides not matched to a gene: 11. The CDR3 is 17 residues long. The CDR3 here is CASSLVPGQQIPYEQYF. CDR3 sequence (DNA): TGCGCCAGCAGCTTGGTTCCGGGACAGCAAATCCCCTACGAGCAGTACTTC. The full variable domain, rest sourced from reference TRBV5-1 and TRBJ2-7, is KAGVTQTPRYLIKTRGQQVTLSCSPISGHRSVSWYQQTPGQGLQFLFEYFSETQRNKGNFPGRFSGRQFSNSRSEMNVSTLELGDSALYLCASSLVPGQQIPYEQYFGPGTRLTVT.

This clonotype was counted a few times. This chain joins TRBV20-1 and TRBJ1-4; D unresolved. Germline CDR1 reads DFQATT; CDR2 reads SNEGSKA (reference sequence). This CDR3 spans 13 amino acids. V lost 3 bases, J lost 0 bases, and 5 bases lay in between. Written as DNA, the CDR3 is TGCAGTGCTAGTGTGTCAACTAATGAAAAACTGTTTTTT. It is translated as CSASVSTNEKLFF.

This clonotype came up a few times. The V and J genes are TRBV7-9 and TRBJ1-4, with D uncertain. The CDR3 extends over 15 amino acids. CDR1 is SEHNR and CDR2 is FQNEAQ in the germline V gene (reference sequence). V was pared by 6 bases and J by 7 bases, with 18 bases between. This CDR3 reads CASSYRKGPVEKLFF. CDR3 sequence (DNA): TGTGCCAGCAGTTATCGTAAAGGGCCAGTTGAAAAACTGTTTTTT.

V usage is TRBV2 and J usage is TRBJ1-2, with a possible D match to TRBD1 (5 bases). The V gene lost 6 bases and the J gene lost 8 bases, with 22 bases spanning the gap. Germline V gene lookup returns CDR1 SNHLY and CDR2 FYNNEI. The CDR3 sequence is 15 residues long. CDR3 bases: TGTGCCAGCAGCGCCTCACAGGTGGTACTCTCAGGCTACACCTTC. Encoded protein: CASSASQVVLSGYTF.

The CDR3 reads CASSSRGRWLQFF. In DNA form, the CDR3 reads TGTGCCAGCAGCTCTCGGGGGCGGTGGCTGCAGTTCTTC. V and J are TRBV5-6 and TRBJ2-1, with D possibly called TRBD1 or TRBD2 (6 bases each). There are 13 residues in the CDR3. The V end lost 3 bases, the J end lost 12 bases, and 16 bases lay between the germline ends. CDR1 is SGHDT, CDR2 YYEEEE, per germline.

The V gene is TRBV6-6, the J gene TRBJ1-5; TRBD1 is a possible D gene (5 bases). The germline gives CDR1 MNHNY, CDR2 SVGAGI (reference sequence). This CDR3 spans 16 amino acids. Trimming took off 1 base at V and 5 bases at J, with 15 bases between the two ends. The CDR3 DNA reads TGTGCCAGCAGTTACTTTTCCTTGGACATTTATCAGCCCCAGCATTTT. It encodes CASSYFSLDIYQPQHF.

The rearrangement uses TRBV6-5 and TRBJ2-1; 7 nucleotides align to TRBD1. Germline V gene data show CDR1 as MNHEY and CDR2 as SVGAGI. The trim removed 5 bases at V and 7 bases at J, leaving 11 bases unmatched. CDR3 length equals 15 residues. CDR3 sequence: CASSSDRELRNEQFF. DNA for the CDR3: TGTGCCAGCAGTAGTGACAGGGAGCTCAGAAATGAGCAGTTCTTC.

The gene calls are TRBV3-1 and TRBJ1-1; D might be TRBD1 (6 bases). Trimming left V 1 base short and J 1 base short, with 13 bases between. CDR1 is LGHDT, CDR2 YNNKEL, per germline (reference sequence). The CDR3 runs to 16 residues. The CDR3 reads CASSQGGPGQNTEAFF. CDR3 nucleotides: TGTGCCAGCAGCCAAGGGGGCCCGGGACAGAACACTGAAGCTTTCTTT.

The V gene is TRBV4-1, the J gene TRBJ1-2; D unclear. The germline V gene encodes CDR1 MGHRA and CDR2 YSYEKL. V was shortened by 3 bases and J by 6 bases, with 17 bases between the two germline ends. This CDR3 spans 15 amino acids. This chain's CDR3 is CASSHYNREPNGYTF. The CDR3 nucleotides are TGCGCCAGCAGCCATTACAACCGGGAACCTAATGGCTACACCTTC.

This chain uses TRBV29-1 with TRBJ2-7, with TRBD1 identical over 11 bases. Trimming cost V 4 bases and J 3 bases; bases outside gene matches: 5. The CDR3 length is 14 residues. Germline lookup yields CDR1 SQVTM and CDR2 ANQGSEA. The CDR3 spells CSVVAGTGGYEQYF. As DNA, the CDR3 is TGCAGCGTTGTGGCAGGGACAGGGGGCTACGAGCAGTACTTC.

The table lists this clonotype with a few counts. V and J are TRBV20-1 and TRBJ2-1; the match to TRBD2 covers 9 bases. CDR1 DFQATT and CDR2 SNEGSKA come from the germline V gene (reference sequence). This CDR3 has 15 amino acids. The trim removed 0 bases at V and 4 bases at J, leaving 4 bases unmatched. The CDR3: CSAREGGRGYNEQFF. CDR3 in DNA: TGCAGTGCTAGAGAGGGCGGGAGGGGGTACAATGAGCAGTTCTTC.

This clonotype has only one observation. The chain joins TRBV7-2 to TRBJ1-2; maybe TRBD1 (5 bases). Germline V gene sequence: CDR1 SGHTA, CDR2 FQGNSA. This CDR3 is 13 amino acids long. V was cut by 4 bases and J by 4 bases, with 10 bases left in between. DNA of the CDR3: TGTGCCAGCAGCTCGGGACGGCCCTATGGCTACACCTTC. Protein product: CASSSGRPYGYTF.

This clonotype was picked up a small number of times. The CDR3 region is CASSLTPGTGGQNTEAFF. The CDR3 coding sequence is TGCGCCAGCAGCTTGACGCCAGGGACAGGGGGCCAGAACACTGAAGCTTTCTTT. This chain connects TRBV5-1 to TRBJ1-1; 12 bases match TRBD1. V shed 1 base, J shed 1 base, and the junction held 8 bases outside the gene matches. The CDR3 runs to 18 residues. Germline V gives CDR1 SGHRS, CDR2 YFSETQ.

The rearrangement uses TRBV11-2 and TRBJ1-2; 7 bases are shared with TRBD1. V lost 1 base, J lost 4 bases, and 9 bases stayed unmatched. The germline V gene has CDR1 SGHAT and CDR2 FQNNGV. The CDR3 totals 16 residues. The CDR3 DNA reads TGTGCCAGCAGCTTAGGGGACAGTCGAAGGGCCTATGGCTACACCTTC. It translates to CASSLGDSRRAYGYTF.

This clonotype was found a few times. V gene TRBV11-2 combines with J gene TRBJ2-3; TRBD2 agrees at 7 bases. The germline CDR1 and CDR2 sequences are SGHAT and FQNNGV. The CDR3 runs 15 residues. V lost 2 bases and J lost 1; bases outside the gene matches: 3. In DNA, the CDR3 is TGTGCCAGCAGCTTAAAGGGGAGGGGCACAGATACGCAGTATTTT. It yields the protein CASSLKGRGTDTQYF.

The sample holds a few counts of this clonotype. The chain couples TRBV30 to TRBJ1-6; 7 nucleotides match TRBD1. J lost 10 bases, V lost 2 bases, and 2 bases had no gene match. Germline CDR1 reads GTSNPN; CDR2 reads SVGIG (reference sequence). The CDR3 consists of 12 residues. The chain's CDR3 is CAWSQGVSPLHF. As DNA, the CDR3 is TGTGCCTGGAGTCAGGGGGTCTCACCCCTCCACTTT. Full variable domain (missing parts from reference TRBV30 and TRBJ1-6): SQTIHQWPATLVQPVGSPLSLECTVEGTSNPNLYWYRQAAGRGLQLLFYSVGIGQISSEVPQNLSASRPQDRQFILSSKKLLLSDSGFYLCAWSQGVSPLHFGNGTRLTVT.